Sequencing of this T cell receptor beta chain was carried out in a study of T cells in Graves' hyperthyroidism and ophthalmopathy. This clonotype was found many times. There are 18 residues in the CDR3. V dropped 5 bases and J dropped 1; count of bases not matched to a gene: 12. Germline V gene sequence: CDR1 MDHEN, CDR2 SYDVKM. Diagnosis of hyperthyroidism was new in patients aged 18 to 65, and its duration was under 2 months. Exclusion followed for patients with uncontrolled infection, other autoimmune disease, pregnancy or lactation. The diagnoses drew upon clinical symptoms, serum thyroxine and TRAb, thyroid ultrasound and orbital computed tomography. PBMCs were sourced from about 10 ml fresh peripheral blood. TCR beta CDR3 sequences were amplified from RNA transcripts. Initially, a first-round RT-PCR of the TCR CDR3 employed the HTBI primer set. TCRdb redid the calling of the multiplex PCR reads with MiXCR, one entry per CDR3 protein. The sample consists of around 200,000 distinct CDR3 sequences, approximately 16% of them appearing once.

This sequence joins TRBV28 and TRBJ2-1; 9 bases agree with TRBD1. This clonotype originated in a man aged 40-50 years with Graves' hyperthyroidism. The sequenced material came from blood. This chain's CDR3 is CASSIQPSGTGSYNEQFF. CDR3 sequence (DNA): TGTGCCAGCAGTATCCAGCCGAGTGGGACAGGGTCCTACAATGAGCAGTTCTTC.